Given below is one T cell receptor beta chain in context. With random hexamers, roughly 0.45 to 1 ug RNA was reverse transcribed. It was immunoSEQ multiplex PCR that amplified TCR beta CDR3 across 54 Vbeta and 13 Jbeta. One entry per CDR3 protein, called by TCRdb with MiXCR from the immunoSEQ multiplex PCR reads. The table has 200,000 or so distinct CDR3 sequences, about 94% seen once. After removal of 6 bases from V and 3 bases from J, the junction contained 4 bases not matched to a gene. The CDR3 has 13 residues. The germline gives CDR1 SNHLY, CDR2 FYNNEI. The source of the sample is a study of CD8 T cells in Susac syndrome.

Specimen: CD8+ T cells from PBMCs. The origin of this receptor is a human donor with multiple sclerosis. The chain recombines TRBV2 with TRBJ1-1; 7 positions agree with TRBD1. In DNA, the CDR3 is TGTGCCAGCAGGGGGCAGGGGGACACTGAAGCTTTCTTT. This gives the protein CASRGQGDTEAFF.